This TCR beta chain stems from a study of CD8+CD57+ T cells in acquired aplastic anemia. Points on this clonotype: No antigen is known for it.

Study results and limitations: A set of twenty-nine CD8+ CDR3 sequences was shared between patients and controls, and these sequences appeared highly expressed in patients.

Genomic DNA served as template for TCR beta VDJ and CDR3 profiling. MiXCR, run by TCRdb on the reads, gives a single entry per CDR3 protein. The sample lists about 180,000 distinct CDR3 sequences, roughly three fifths occurring once. There are 15 residues in the CDR3. Germline CDR1 reads SGHRS; CDR2 reads YFSETQ. Trimming removed 2 bases from V and 7 bases from J, with 15 bases in between. Previously, flow cytometry had revealed CD8+CD57+ cell expansion in the patients chosen for sequencing. Severe acquired aplastic anemia was present in every patient. This receptor was taken from a human donor with aplastic anemia. This rearrangement joins TRBV5-1 to TRBJ1-4, with D perhaps matching TRBD1 (5 bases). The sequenced sample consisted of sorted CD4+, CD8+, or CD8+CD57+ T cells (not recorded which) from PBMCs. CDR3 sequence (DNA): TGCGCCAGCAGCTTTACCGGGGCGTCTGTTGAAAAACTGTTTTTT. Protein product: CASSFTGASVEKLFF.